The 9 T cell receptor beta chains presented below share a single source sample, sequenced in a study of beta chain features in type 1 diabetes. The study reverse transcribed the entire isolated RNA, so it sequenced expressed TCRB transcripts. Clones were sequenced by immunoSEQ multiplex PCR, and TCRdb holds only the in-frame ones, with some missing. The table records 860,000 or so clones, 17% of them present only once. Input material: naive CD4+ T cells from blood. These receptors originate from a woman in her late teens or twenties in good health.

The gene calls are TRBV5-1 and TRBJ2-5, with 11 bases lining up with TRBD2. This CDR3 spans 18 amino acids. With V trimmed by 6 bases and J by 1 base, 14 bases remained unmatched. CDR1 and CDR2 (germline): SGHRS, YFSETQ. The CDR3 sequence is CASKLIGTSGSPQETQYF. CDR3 nucleotides: TGCGCCAGCAAGTTAATCGGTACTAGCGGGAGTCCCCAAGAGACCCAGTACTTC.

The rearrangement uses TRBV7-2 and TRBJ2-5, with a tentative D call TRBD2 (6 bases). Germline V gene lookup returns CDR1 SGHTA and CDR2 FQGNSA. Trimming removed 7 bases at V and 0 bases at J, with 15 bases between. This CDR3 spans 15 amino acids. CDR3 loop: CASKKTGTYQETQYF. CDR3 coding DNA: TGTGCCAGCAAAAAAACTGGGACTTACCAAGAGACCCAGTACTTC.

This clone was seen a handful of times. The chain is built from TRBV10-3 and TRBJ2-1, with 7 bases matching TRBD1. The CDR3 is 13 amino acids. Per the germline V gene, CDR1 is ENHRY and CDR2 is SYGVKD. Unmatched junction bases numbered 8, after V lost 6 bases and J lost 9 bases. CDR3 sequence: CAIRGQPGGEQFF. The DNA for the CDR3 is TGTGCCATCAGGGGACAGCCCGGCGGTGAGCAGTTCTTC.

V gene TRBV11-3 combines with J gene TRBJ2-1, with TRBD2 identical over 13 bases. Trimming at V came to 6 bases and at J to 9 bases, leaving 5 bases not matched to a gene. This CDR3 region has 14 residues. The germline gives CDR1 SGHNT, CDR2 YENEEA. DNA of the CDR3: TGTGCCAGCAGTCCCGGACTAGCGGGAGCTGAGCAGTTCTTC. The encoded protein is CASSPGLAGAEQFF.

This sequence joins TRBV11-3 and TRBJ2-3; 14 bases are shared with TRBD2. With V trimmed by 5 bases and J by 2 bases, 3 bases remained unmatched. CDR1 is SGHNT, CDR2 YENEEA, per germline. The length of the CDR3 is 16 residues. The chain's CDR3 is CASSQGLAGATDTQYF. DNA for the CDR3: TGTGCCAGCAGCCAGGGACTAGCGGGAGCCACAGATACGCAGTATTTT.

This clone was seen more than once but under ten times. V is TRBV2 and J is TRBJ2-1; 7 nucleotides match TRBD1. The CDR3 has 15 amino acids. The V gene's germline CDR1 is SNHLY and CDR2 FYNNEI. After removal of 6 bases from V and 2 bases from J, the junction contained 7 bases not matched to a gene. The CDR3 DNA sequence: TGTGCCAGCAGCGTTCAGGGGGAACCCTACAATGAGCAGTTCTTC. Amino acids: CASSVQGEPYNEQFF. Combining the CDR3 with reference TRBV2 and TRBJ2-1 gives the whole variable domain EPEVTQTPSHQVTQMGQEVILRCVPISNHLYFYWYRQILGQKVEFLVSFYNNEISEKSEIFDDQFSVERPDGSNFTLKIRSTKLEDSAMYFCASSVQGEPYNEQFFGPGTRLTVL.

This clone was observed a single time. The chain uses TRBV4-1 and TRBJ1-2; 9 bases are shared with TRBD1. The length of the CDR3 is 16 residues. Germline V CDR1 and CDR2: MGHRA, YSYEKL. The V and J ends lost 0 bases and 8 bases, in that order; junction bases with no gene match: 10. The CDR3 DNA reads as TGCGCCAGCAGCCAAGATCCGGGGACAGGGTTTAGGGGCTACACCTTC. Translation: CASSQDPGTGFRGYTF.

The sample holds a few counts of this clone. The V and J genes are TRBV7-6 and TRBJ2-7, with 11 bases matching TRBD1. Germline values: CDR1 SGHVS, CDR2 FNYEAQ. After removal of 1 base from V and 3 bases from J, the junction contained 5 bases not matched to a gene. This CDR3 contains 16 residues. CDR3 DNA: TGTGCCAGCAGCTTAGGGACAGGGGGCCGACACTACGAGCAGTACTTC. Amino acids: CASSLGTGGRHYEQYF.

The chain links TRBV4-3 to TRBJ1-1; D unclear. This CDR3 has 13 residues. Germline CDR1 LGHNA, CDR2 YSLEER. With 8 bases removed from V and 1 base from J, the gap between germline ends came to 11 bases. The CDR3 is CASGRSGNTEAFF. The DNA of the CDR3 is TGCGCCAGCGGACGGTCTGGGAACACTGAAGCTTTCTTT.